One and the same sample provided the 14 T cell receptor beta chains below, sequenced in a study of T cells after yellow fever vaccination. TCRdb re-called the 5' RACE reads with MiXCR, one entry per CDR3 protein. Of approximately 260,000 distinct CDR3 sequences listed, around 5.2% were seen once; the top ten hold around 3.3%. The sample consisted of CD4+ T cells sorted from PBMCs, taken on the day of the yellow fever booster vaccination. The origin of the receptors is a man younger than 30 who received the YFV17D yellow fever vaccine.

Only a few counts were recorded for this clonotype. The genes are TRBV4-1 and TRBJ1-6; D might be TRBD1 (5 bases). Trimming cost V 2 bases and J 10 bases, with 21 bases left between them. Germline values: CDR1 MGHRA, CDR2 YSYEKL. The CDR3 covers 17 residues. CDR3 region: CASSQPIREGRGSPLHF. The CDR3 DNA reads as TGCGCCAGCAGCCAACCTATTCGTGAGGGGCGCGGGTCACCCCTCCACTTT.

This clonotype was recorded at least ten times. V and J are TRBV12-3 or TRBV12-4 and TRBJ2-7; weak D call: TRBD2 (6 bases). Trimming took 6 bases from V and 0 from J, leaving 15 bases between them. CDR3 length: 15 amino acids. In nucleotides, the CDR3 is TGTGCCAGCAGCCGAGGGGCGGGAAGCTCCTACGAGCAGTACTTC. Translated: CASSRGAGSSYEQYF.

The rearrangement links TRBV20-1 to TRBJ2-2; 9 bases map to TRBD2. Losses at the gene ends were 6 bases for V and 9 bases for J; bases not matched to a gene: 20. Germline assignment: CDR1 DFQATT and CDR2 SNEGSKA (reference sequence). This CDR3 region has 17 residues. Here the CDR3 reads CSATPGVGLAGGRELFF. The CDR3, as DNA: TGCAGTGCCACCCCTGGTGTTGGTCTCGCGGGGGGGAGGGAGCTGTTTTTT.

The chain couples TRBV7-2 to TRBJ2-7; 9 positions agree with TRBD1. V shed 0 bases, J shed 4 bases, and the junction held 4 bases outside the gene matches. Per the germline V gene, CDR1 is SGHTA and CDR2 is FQGNSA. There are 15 residues in the CDR3. The CDR3 loop is CASSLAGTGSYEQYV. The CDR3 coding sequence is TGTGCCAGCAGCTTAGCAGGGACAGGGAGTTACGAGCAGTACGTC.

This chain joins TRBV3-1 and TRBJ1-2; D remains ambiguous. Germline assignment: CDR1 LGHDT and CDR2 YNNKEL (reference sequence). V lost 0 bases and J 4 bases, leaving 15 bases between the germline ends. The CDR3 has 16 residues. For the CDR3, the DNA is TGTGCCAGCAGCCAAGATATGGGCAGTATTCTCTATGGCTACACCTTC. It specifies CASSQDMGSILYGYTF.

This clonotype was seen at least ten times. The rearrangement uses TRBV5-4 and TRBJ1-1; the D is unclear. There are 16 residues in the CDR3. Trimming removed 0 bases at V and 6 bases at J, with 18 bases between. In germline, CDR1 is SGHNT, CDR2 YYREEE (reference sequence). DNA of the CDR3: TGTGCCAGCAGCTTGGCTCCCACAGTTCTTAATCCTGAAGCTTTCTTT. It yields the protein CASSLAPTVLNPEAFF. Full variable domain (missing parts from reference TRBV5-4 and TRBJ1-1): ETGVTQSPTHLIKTRGQQVTLRCSSQSGHNTVSWYQQALGQGPQFIFQYYREEENGRGNFPPRFSGLQFPNYSSELNVNALELDDSALYLCASSLAPTVLNPEAFFGQGTRLTVV.

This clonotype has just a few counts. J is TRBJ2-3 and V is TRBV18; D is possibly TRBD1 or TRBD2 (5 bases each). The CDR3 has 17 amino acids. CDR1 KGHSH and CDR2 LQKENI come from the germline V gene. V lost 2 bases and J 0 bases, leaving 15 bases between the germline ends. The CDR3 reads CASSPSPSGPSTDTQYF. For the CDR3, the DNA is TGTGCCAGCTCACCATCTCCATCGGGACCCAGCACAGATACGCAGTATTTT.

This clonotype has only a few counts. The chain employs TRBV5-1 and TRBJ2-1; D is ambiguous. Between the trimmed V and J ends, which lost 4 bases and 1 base, there was a span of 12 bases. The CDR3 length is 15 residues. The germline CDR1 and CDR2 sequences are SGHRS and YFSETQ. Written as DNA, the CDR3 is TGCGCCAGCAGCCTGGCGAGCGTTTCCTACAATGAGCAGTTCTTC. Translating gives CASSLASVSYNEQFF.

On this clonotype: A much more abundant neighbour one base away suggests this may be a read error. The V call is TRBV7-3, the J call TRBJ2-2; D gene unclear. The CDR3 spans 11 residues. Germline V gives CDR1 SGHTA, CDR2 FQGTGA. The CDR3: CASCLAGELFF. CDR3 nucleotides: TGTGCCAGCTGCTTAGCCGGGGAGCTGTTTTTT.

In its sample, this clonotype was seen many times. The chain links TRBV6-1 to TRBJ1-5, with 7 bases matching TRBD1. There are 17 residues in the CDR3. Germline CDR1 reads MNHNS; CDR2 reads SASEGT. Unmatched junction bases numbered 16, after V lost 8 bases and J lost 3 bases. The CDR3 DNA follows: TGTGCCAGCCGATGGGACAGATCAGCTACCATCAATCAGCCCCAGCATTTT. As protein: CASRWDRSATINQPQHF.

The V call is TRBV2, the J call TRBJ2-3; perhaps TRBD1 as D (6 bases). The CDR3 spans 14 residues. Trimming took 9 bases from V and 2 from J, leaving 15 bases between them. Germline CDR1 reads SNHLY; CDR2 reads FYNNEI. The CDR3 bases are TGTGCCAGTAGACCCGGGACAAACACAGATACGCAGTATTTT. It translates to CASRPGTNTDTQYF.

The chain joins TRBV3-1 to TRBJ1-4; D gene uncertain. The germline V gene has CDR1 LGHDT and CDR2 YNNKEL (reference sequence). With 1 base removed from V and 8 bases from J, the gap between germline ends came to 14 bases. There are 15 residues in the CDR3. The CDR3 loop reads CASSQGTPQREKLFF. Written as DNA, the CDR3 is TGTGCCAGCAGCCAAGGGACTCCTCAGCGGGAAAAACTGTTTTTT.

The sample holds a few counts of this clonotype. The chain carries TRBV6-5 and TRBJ1-2; a possible D gene is TRBD1 (5 bases). The germline gives CDR1 MNHEY, CDR2 SVGAGI. CDR3 length: 17 amino acids. V lost 6 bases and J 4 bases, leaving 24 bases between the germline ends. CDR3 DNA: TGTGCCAGCAGACACACCACCGGGCGGGGCGGACTCTATGGCTACACCTTC. As protein: CASRHTTGRGGLYGYTF.

This clonotype was detected ten times or more. This sequence joins TRBV7-9 and TRBJ2-4; D is uncertain. The CDR3 consists of 12 residues. From germline, CDR1 is SEHNR and CDR2 FQNEAQ (reference sequence). Trimming took 1 base from V and 15 from J, leaving 13 bases between them. CDR3 bases: TGTGCCAGCAGCTTAGTGGGCACCTCTCCGTACTTC. As protein: CASSLVGTSPYF.